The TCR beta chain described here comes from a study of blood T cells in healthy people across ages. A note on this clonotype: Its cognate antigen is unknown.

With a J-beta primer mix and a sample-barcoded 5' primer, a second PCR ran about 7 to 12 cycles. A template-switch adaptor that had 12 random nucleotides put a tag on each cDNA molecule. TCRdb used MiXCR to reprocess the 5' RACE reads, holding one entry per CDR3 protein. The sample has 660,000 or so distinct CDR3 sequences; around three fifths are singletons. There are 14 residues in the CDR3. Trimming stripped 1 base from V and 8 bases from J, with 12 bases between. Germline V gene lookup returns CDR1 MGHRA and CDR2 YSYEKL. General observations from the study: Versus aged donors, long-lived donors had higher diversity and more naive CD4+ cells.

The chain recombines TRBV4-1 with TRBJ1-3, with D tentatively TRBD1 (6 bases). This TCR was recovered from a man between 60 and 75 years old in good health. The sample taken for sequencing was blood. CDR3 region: CASSQVTGLDTIYF. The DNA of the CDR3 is TGCGCCAGCAGCCAAGTGACAGGCCTTGACACCATATATTTT.